The 29 T cell receptor beta chains presented below share a single source sample, sequenced in a study of T cells in Graves' hyperthyroidism and ophthalmopathy. RNA transcripts yielded amplified TCR beta CDR3 regions. HTBI primers were employed in a first-round RT-PCR of the TCR CDR3. TCRdb independently ran MiXCR on the multiplex PCR reads; one entry per CDR3 protein. This sample carries around 540,000 distinct CDR3 sequences, around 42% of them seen once, and the ten largest clones take nearly 8.5%. The sample comprised peripheral blood or thyroid tissue (not recorded which). The receptors shown here come from a woman between 18 and 29 years old with Graves' hyperthyroidism.

As regards this clonotype: The junction shows a germline mismatch at one end, possibly a read error. The chain uses TRBV10-3 and TRBJ2-2; possibly TRBD1 or TRBD2 for D (6 bases each). The CDR3 has 13 residues. Germline values: CDR1 ENHRY, CDR2 SYGVKD. The CDR3 coding sequence is TGTGCCAGCAGTGCAGGGGAGGCCGGGGAGCTGTTTTTT. Its translation is CASSAGEAGELFF.

With respect to this clonotype: A much larger clone sits a single nucleotide away, making a read error possible. The J gene is TRBJ1-3, the V gene TRBV29-1; D is possibly TRBD1 (5 bases). Looked up from germline, CDR1 is SQVTM and CDR2 is ANQGSEA. Deletions cut 6 bases from V and 4 bases from J, with 19 bases between. The CDR3 extends over 15 amino acids. The CDR3 DNA follows: TGCAGCGTCTTATTGGACATCCTCACAGGAAACACCATATATTTT. This codes for CSVLLDILTGNTIYF.

In its sample, this clonotype was seen once. A much more abundant neighbour one base away suggests this may be a read error. The CDR3 ends on some other residue instead of the conserved phenylalanine or tryptophan, so this is likely a read error. The CDR3 sequence: CASSYSSGNTEAFL. The CDR3 DNA reads TGTGCCAGCAGTTACTCTTCGGGGAACACTGAAGCTTTCCTT. The chain uses TRBV7-9 and TRBJ1-1, with unresolved D. Germline lookup yields CDR1 SEHNR and CDR2 FQNEAQ (reference sequence). V gave up 6 bases and J gave up 1 base, with 12 bases separating them. This CDR3 is 14 amino acids long.

This sequence joins TRBV5-1 and TRBJ1-5; no reliable D call. Trimming cost V 4 bases and J 3 bases, with 8 bases left between them. The V gene's germline CDR1 is SGHRS and CDR2 YFSETQ. The CDR3 has 13 residues. The CDR3 protein is CASSPMNNQPQHF. CDR3 DNA sequence: TGCGCCAGCAGCCCGATGAACAATCAGCCCCAGCATTTT.

This clonotype was detected only once. As the CDR3 is not closed by the conserved phenylalanine or tryptophan, this likely results from a read error. CDR3 amino acids: CASSLEGAMNTEAFL. Written as DNA, the CDR3 is TGTGCCAGCAGCTTGGAAGGGGCAATGAACACTGAAGCTTTCCTT. The rearrangement links TRBV7-2 to TRBJ1-1; possible D gene TRBD1, 5 bases. Between the trimmed V and J ends, which lost 3 bases and 0 bases, there was a span of 11 bases. Germline V gene sequence: CDR1 SGHTA, CDR2 FQGNSA. CDR3 length: 15 amino acids.

This clonotype was counted only a few times. The chain has TRBV19 and TRBJ1-3; D call uncertain. Trimming removed 3 bases from V and 4 bases from J, with 13 bases in between. The CDR3 has 15 residues. Germline V gene lookup returns CDR1 LNHDA and CDR2 SQIVND (reference sequence). In nucleotides, the CDR3 is TGTGCCAGTAGTATGGCAGATCTCTCGGGAAACACCATATATTTT. Translation: CASSMADLSGNTIYF.

This clonotype has ten or more counts. This chain joins TRBV25-1 and TRBJ1-6; 9 bases match TRBD1. The J segment lost 9 bases and the V segment lost 9 bases, leaving 6 bases of the junction unmatched. The CDR3 sequence is 13 residues long. Germline assignment: CDR1 MGHDK and CDR2 SYGVNS. This CDR3 reads CASTGTGTSPLHF. The CDR3 nucleotides read TGTGCCAGTACCGGGACAGGGACTTCACCCCTCCACTTT.

Ten or more counts support this clonotype. In DNA form, the CDR3 reads TGTGCCACCAGCAGACTCCTAGCGGAGACCCAGTACTTC. Translating gives CATSRLLAETQYF. This chain links TRBV15 with TRBJ2-5; possibly TRBD2 for D (6 bases). V lost 2 bases, J lost 5 bases, and 9 bases lay in between. This CDR3 region has 13 residues. The germline CDR1 and CDR2 sequences are LNHNV and YYDKDF (reference sequence).

A word on this clonotype: A much more abundant neighbour one base away suggests this may be a read error. The chain joins TRBV11-1 to TRBJ2-2; D unclear. Trimming removed 2 bases at V and 7 bases at J, with 5 bases between. CDR3 length: 12 residues. CDR1 SGHAT and CDR2 FQDESV come from the germline V gene (reference sequence). The CDR3 protein is CASSLRVGELFF. The CDR3 DNA sequence: TGTGCCAGCAGCTTAAGGGTCGGGGAGCTGTTTTTT.

The V and J genes are TRBV20-1 and TRBJ1-4, with TRBD1 identical over 11 bases. The ends lost 6 bases at V and 7 bases at J; junction bases unmatched: 7. Germline V gives CDR1 DFQATT, CDR2 SNEGSKA (reference sequence). This CDR3 contains 14 residues. The CDR3 region is CSAGEDRGLEKLFF. In nucleotides, the CDR3 is TGCAGTGCGGGGGAGGACAGGGGGCTTGAAAAACTGTTTTTT.

This clonotype was observed many times. The genes are TRBV9 and TRBJ1-6; tentative D call: TRBD1 (6 bases). V was cut by 5 bases and J by 17 bases, with 23 bases left in between. Per germline, CDR1 SGDLS and CDR2 YYNGEE. This CDR3 has 14 residues. In DNA form, the CDR3 reads TGTGCCAGCAGTCTGAGGGGGGGAGTCAACCCTGTCCACTTT. Its protein product is CASSLRGGVNPVHF.

This clonotype was recorded a few times. The chain employs TRBV2 and TRBJ1-3; D gene ambiguous. The CDR3 is 14 amino acids. In germline, CDR1 is SNHLY, CDR2 FYNNEI. Trimming pared 6 bases from V and 6 bases from J, leaving 15 bases between. DNA for the CDR3: TGTGCCAGCAGCCCCGGCGGAGGAGCAAACACCATATATTTT. This codes for CASSPGGGANTIYF. Filled out from reference TRBV2 and TRBJ1-3, the complete variable domain reads EPEVTQTPSHQVTQMGQEVILRCVPISNHLYFYWYRQILGQKVEFLVSFYNNEISEKSEIFDDQFSVERPDGSNFTLKIRSTKLEDSAMYFCASSPGGGANTIYFGEGSWLTVV.

This clonotype was seen only a few times. The V call is TRBV7-9, the J call TRBJ2-5, with 13 nucleotides matching TRBD2. V gave up 5 bases and J gave up 5 bases; unmatched junction bases: 8. CDR3 size: 16 residues. Germline values: CDR1 SEHNR, CDR2 FQNEAQ (reference sequence). CDR3 sequence reads: CASSLFGLAGVETQYF. In DNA, the CDR3 is TGTGCCAGCAGCCTCTTCGGACTAGCGGGAGTTGAGACCCAGTACTTC.

Concerning this clonotype itself: Given a much more abundant clone one base away, this may be a read error. The chain recombines TRBV10-3 with TRBJ1-2; 10 positions match TRBD1. CDR1 and CDR2 from the germline V gene are ENHRY and SYGVKD. This CDR3 region has 13 residues. V lost 8 bases to trimming and J lost 3 bases; unmatched junction nucleotides: 3. CDR3 nucleotides: TGTGCCATCCACGGGACAGGGGACTATGGCTACACCTTC. Its translation: CAIHGTGDYGYTF.

This clonotype showed up just a few times. This sequence joins TRBV9 and TRBJ1-2; 8 positions match TRBD1. CDR3 length: 13 amino acids. The germline CDR1 and CDR2 sequences are SGDLS and YYNGEE. The V segment lost 2 bases and the J segment 8 bases; nucleotides outside the gene matches: 5. The CDR3: CASSVPTGGGYTF. In DNA, the CDR3 is TGTGCCAGCAGCGTTCCTACAGGGGGAGGCTACACCTTC.

This clonotype was counted a few times. The chain uses TRBV6-6 and TRBJ2-7; TRBD2 matches 8 bases. CDR1 is MNHNY, CDR2 SVGAGI, per germline (reference sequence). With 9 bases clipped from V and 4 bases from J, the junction kept 11 bases outside the gene matches. CDR3 length: 14 residues. The DNA of the CDR3 is TGTGCCAGTGGTAAGGCTAGCGGGTTTTACGAGCAGTACTTC. Translating gives CASGKASGFYEQYF.

A remark on this clonotype: A single base separates this from a much larger clone, so it may be a read error. A read error is likely, as this CDR3 ends without the conserved phenylalanine or tryptophan. The chain has TRBV10-3 and TRBJ2-7; the D gene could be TRBD1 or TRBD2 (5 bases each). This CDR3 has 17 amino acids. In germline, CDR1 is ENHRY, CDR2 SYGVKD. Trimming took off 2 bases at V and 2 bases at J, with 19 bases between the two ends. This chain's CDR3 is CAISEGASGRGTYEQYL. In DNA, the CDR3 is TGTGCCATCAGTGAGGGGGCCAGCGGTCGAGGAACCTACGAGCAGTACCTC.

The V gene is TRBV7-8, the J gene TRBJ1-2; unclear D gene. Trimming stripped 5 bases from V and 8 bases from J, with 21 bases between. This CDR3 spans 15 amino acids. The germline gives CDR1 SGHVS, CDR2 FQNEAQ. CDR3 coding DNA: TGTGCCAGCAGCCCCGGCGGCGGATGGGCCAGAGGCTACACCTTC. This codes for CASSPGGGWARGYTF.

Comment on this clonotype: A much larger clone lies one base from this, so it may be a read error. This chain links TRBV7-9 with TRBJ1-1, with 8 bases matching TRBD1. The germline V gene has CDR1 SEHNR and CDR2 FQNEAQ (reference sequence). The CDR3 sequence is 14 residues long. In nucleotides, the CDR3 is TGTGCCAGCAGCTTAATGGCAGGGGGCGCTGAAGCTTCCTTT. Its protein is CASSLMAGGAEASF.

This clonotype was counted many times. This rearrangement joins TRBV10-3 to TRBJ1-5, with 9 bases aligning to TRBD1. Germline-derived CDR1 and CDR2 are ENHRY and SYGVKD. J gave up 7 bases and V 3 bases, and 4 bases lay outside the gene matches. CDR3 length: 14 amino acids. CDR3 coding DNA: TGTGCCATCAGTGAACAGGGGGCCAGCCAGCCCCAGCATTTT. Its translation: CAISEQGASQPQHF.

Regarding this clonotype: A much more abundant neighbour one base away suggests this may be a read error. The chain has TRBV15 and TRBJ1-5, with 7 bases identical to TRBD1. The CDR3 length is 14 residues. Germline V gives CDR1 LNHNV, CDR2 YYDKDF (reference sequence). The CDR3 here is CASSTRTGDQPQHF. The CDR3 DNA follows: TGTGCCAGCAGCACCCGGACAGGAGATCAGCCCCAGCATTTT.

This clonotype was picked up a small number of times. This rearrangement joins TRBV14 to TRBJ2-5; 10 bases align to TRBD1. Germline-derived CDR1 and CDR2 are SGHDN and FVKESK. There are 18 residues in the CDR3. With V trimmed by 3 bases and J by 2 bases, 12 bases remained unmatched. The CDR3 nucleotides are TGTGCCAGCAGCCATCGACCGGGACAGGGGAGACTACAAGAGACCCAGTACTTC. It is translated as CASSHRPGQGRLQETQYF. The whole variable domain, remainder taken from reference TRBV14 and TRBJ2-5, is EAGVTQFPSHSVIEKGQTVTLRCDPISGHDNLYWYRRVMGKEIKFLLHFVKESKQDESGMPNNRFLAERTGGTYSTLKVQPAELEDSGVYFCASSHRPGQGRLQETQYFGPGTRLLVL.

The chain has TRBV15 and TRBJ2-6, with 8 positions matching TRBD2. Germline V gene data show CDR1 as LNHNV and CDR2 as YYDKDF (reference sequence). The CDR3 length is 17 residues. V shed 10 bases and J 1 base; nucleotides not matched to a gene: 12. CDR3 bases: TGTGCCAGCAGTCGTTACGGGACTAGTTCTGGGGCCAACGTCCTGACTTTC. It yields the protein CASSRYGTSSGANVLTF.

This clonotype came up a few times. The chain carries TRBV6-6 and TRBJ2-5, with 10 bases fitting TRBD2. Unmatched junction bases numbered 11, after V lost 8 bases and J lost 5 bases. Per germline, CDR1 MNHNY and CDR2 SVGAGI (reference sequence). CDR3 length: 15 residues. CDR3 in DNA: TGTGCCAGCTCACCTAGCGGGAGCCGAGGGGAGACCCAGTACTTC. This translates into CASSPSGSRGETQYF.

This clonotype was counted ten times or more. This chain links TRBV5-1 with TRBJ1-6, with 7 bases that match TRBD1. CDR1 and CDR2 from the germline V gene are SGHRS and YFSETQ. The CDR3 runs 14 residues. Unmatched junction bases numbered 6, after V lost 4 bases and J lost 8 bases. The CDR3 loop reads CASSTTGLDSPLHF. DNA for the CDR3: TGCGCCAGCAGCACGACAGGGTTGGATTCACCCCTCCACTTT. The full variable domain, in which reference TRBV5-1 and TRBJ1-6 provide the parts outside the CDR3, is KAGVTQTPRYLIKTRGQQVTLSCSPISGHRSVSWYQQTPGQGLQFLFEYFSETQRNKGNFPGRFSGRQFSNSRSEMNVSTLELGDSALYLCASSTTGLDSPLHFGNGTRLTVT.

The DNA of the CDR3 is TGCGCCAGCAGCTTGGAAGGCGGGAGTAGGTACGAGCAGTACTTC. Protein: CASSLEGGSRYEQYF. The chain carries TRBV5-1 and TRBJ2-7, with 7 bases lining up with TRBD2. The CDR3 is made up of 15 amino acids. The germline CDR1 and CDR2 sequences are SGHRS and YFSETQ. J lost 4 bases, V lost 0 bases, and 7 bases had no gene match. Supplemented by reference TRBV5-1 and TRBJ2-7, the full variable domain reads KAGVTQTPRYLIKTRGQQVTLSCSPISGHRSVSWYQQTPGQGLQFLFEYFSETQRNKGNFPGRFSGRQFSNSRSEMNVSTLELGDSALYLCASSLEGGSRYEQYFGPGTRLTVT.

This chain uses TRBV20-1 with TRBJ2-6; 7 nucleotides agree with TRBD1. This CDR3 has 13 amino acids. CDR1 DFQATT and CDR2 SNEGSKA come from the germline V gene (reference sequence). The V and J ends lost 4 bases and 11 bases, in that order; junction bases with no gene match: 8. The CDR3 nucleotides read TGCAGTGCTAAAAGGACAGGCCCGGACGTCCTGACTTTC. It codes for CSAKRTGPDVLTF.

The gene calls are TRBV9 and TRBJ1-1; the D gene is possibly TRBD1 (5 bases). The V end lost 5 bases, the J end lost 4 bases, and 12 bases lay between the germline ends. Germline CDR1 and CDR2: SGDLS and YYNGEE. CDR3 length: 13 residues. CDR3 nucleotide sequence: TGTGCCAGCAGTCGCGCAGGGTCCACTGAAGCTTTCTTT. Translated: CASSRAGSTEAFF.

V gene TRBV29-1 combines with J gene TRBJ1-5; 12 bases align to TRBD1. CDR3 length: 16 amino acids. The ends lost 5 bases at V and 4 bases at J; junction bases unmatched: 9. Germline V gives CDR1 SQVTM, CDR2 ANQGSEA. The CDR3 region is CSVMPGTGGRNQPQHF. As DNA, the CDR3 is TGCAGCGTTATGCCCGGGACAGGGGGCAGGAATCAGCCCCAGCATTTT.